This T cell receptor beta chain was captured in a study of early T cells in non-severe SARS-CoV-2 infection. Study-wide background: Whole-blood bulk RNA, unsorted, was sequenced, and chains were unpaired.

Attachment of unique molecular identifiers was made to individual cDNA molecules. From the 5' RACE reads, TCRdb called clonotypes with MiXCR, one entry per CDR3 protein. The sample shows 20,000 to 25,000 distinct CDR3 sequences, 5.7% of them seen only once. V shed 0 bases and J shed 6 bases, with 12 bases lying between them. Germline-derived CDR1 and CDR2 are LGHNA and YSLEER. The CDR3 sequence is 15 residues long. This clonotype came up many times. Its specificity is unknown. Points from the study as a whole: Anti-spike CD8 responses were favored in VDJdb matching, and private and CD4 specificities were missed.

This clonotype originated in an adult who was a healthcare worker with PCR-confirmed SARS-CoV-2 infection or an uninfected control (not recorded which). This rearrangement joins TRBV4-3 to TRBJ1-5, with D unresolved. The sample here was whole blood, taken at baseline. The CDR3 sequence: CASSQDLGNLQPQHF. The CDR3 DNA sequence: TGCGCCAGCAGCCAAGATTTGGGGAACCTTCAGCCCCAGCATTTT.